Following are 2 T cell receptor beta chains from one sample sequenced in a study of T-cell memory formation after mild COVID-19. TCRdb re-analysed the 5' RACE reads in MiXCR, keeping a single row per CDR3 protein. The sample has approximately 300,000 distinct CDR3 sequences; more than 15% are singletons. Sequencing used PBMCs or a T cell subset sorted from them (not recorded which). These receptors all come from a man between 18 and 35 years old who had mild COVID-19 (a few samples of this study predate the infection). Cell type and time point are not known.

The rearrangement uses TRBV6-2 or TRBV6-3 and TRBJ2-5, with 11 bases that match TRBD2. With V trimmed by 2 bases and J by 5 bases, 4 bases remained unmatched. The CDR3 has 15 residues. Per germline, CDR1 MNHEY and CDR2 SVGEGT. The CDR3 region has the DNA TGTGCCAGCAGTTACGGGCCTAGCGGGGGGGAGACCCAGTACTTC. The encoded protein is CASSYGPSGGETQYF.

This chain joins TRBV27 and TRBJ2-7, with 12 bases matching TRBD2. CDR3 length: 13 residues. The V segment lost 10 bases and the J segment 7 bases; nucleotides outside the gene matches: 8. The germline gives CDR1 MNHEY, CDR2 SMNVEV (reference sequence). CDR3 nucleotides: TGTGCCACGGGTACTAGCGGGGGGAAAGAGCAGTACTTC. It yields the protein CATGTSGGKEQYF.